The 7 T cell receptor beta chains listed next were all sequenced from one sample in a study of cytomegalovirus exposure and HLA in healthy donors. In the PCR, 60 Vbeta and 13 Jbeta primers were used. Libraries were prepared by immunoSEQ multiplex PCR; TCRdb keeps only in-frame clonotypes and omits some of them. The sample shows some 100,000 clones, around 83% of them seen only once. The sample taken for sequencing was PBMCs. These receptors originate from a woman between 18 and 29 years old in good health and CMV-seronegative.

The chain carries TRBV7-8 and TRBJ1-5, with a possible D match to TRBD1 (6 bases). Looked up from germline, CDR1 is SGHVS and CDR2 is FQNEAQ. This CDR3 has 16 amino acids. V was pared by 5 bases and J by 0 bases, with 14 bases between. Here the CDR3 reads CASSRRTENSNQPQHF. CDR3 DNA sequence: TGTGCCAGCAGCCGGAGGACAGAAAATAGCAATCAGCCCCAGCATTTT.

CDR3 in amino acids: CASSLVASGSNEQFF. CDR3 nucleotides: TGTGCCAGCAGCTTAGTCGCTAGCGGGAGCAATGAGCAGTTCTTC. J is TRBJ2-1 and V is TRBV7-4; TRBD2 matches 10 bases. This CDR3 is built from 15 residues. V was clipped by 1 base and J by 6 bases; unmatched bases: 3. Germline assignment: CDR1 SGHVT and CDR2 SQSDAQ.

This clone showed up just a few times. V usage is TRBV28 and J usage is TRBJ2-7; 9 bases map to TRBD1. The trim removed 6 bases at V and 3 bases at J, leaving 12 bases unmatched. The CDR3 is 16 residues long. In germline, CDR1 is MDHEN, CDR2 SYDVKM. The CDR3 spells CASSSLAGTGNYEQYF. CDR3 coding DNA: TGTGCCAGCAGCTCCCTGGCCGGGACAGGGAACTACGAGCAGTACTTC. Full variable domain (missing parts from reference TRBV28 and TRBJ2-7): DVKVTQSSRYLVKRTGEKVFLECVQDMDHENMFWYRQDPGLGLRLIYFSYDVKMKEKGDIPEGYSVSREKKERFSLILESASTNQTSMYLCASSSLAGTGNYEQYFGPGTRLTVT.

The rearrangement joins TRBV7-8 to TRBJ1-5; weak D call: TRBD1 (5 bases). V was cut by 1 base and J by 7 bases, with 11 bases left in between. Per germline, CDR1 SGHVS and CDR2 FQNEAQ. CDR3 length: 14 amino acids. CDR3 DNA: TGTGCCAGCAGCTTAGTAGGCGGGGGGCAGCCCCAGCATTTT. Amino acid sequence: CASSLVGGGQPQHF. Based on the CDR3 plus reference TRBV7-8 and TRBJ1-5, the full variable domain is GAGVSQSPRYKVAKRGQDVALRCDPISGHVSLFWYQQALGQGPEFLTYFQNEAQLDKSGLPSDRFFAERPEGSVSTLKIQRTQQEDSAVYLCASSLVGGGQPQHFGDGTRLSIL.

This rearrangement joins TRBV25-1 to TRBJ1-3; no clear D gene. V lost 3 bases, J lost 0 bases, and 12 bases lay in between. Germline values: CDR1 MGHDK, CDR2 SYGVNS. This CDR3 spans 16 amino acids. Here the CDR3 reads CASSDQAPFSGNTIYF. The CDR3 DNA follows: TGTGCCAGCAGTGACCAAGCCCCGTTCTCTGGAAACACCATATATTTT.

This clone was counted a single time. The chain joins TRBV6-5 to TRBJ2-7, with D perhaps TRBD1 (6 bases). The germline V gene encodes CDR1 MNHEY and CDR2 SVGAGI. V dropped 0 bases and J dropped 2 bases, with 8 bases sitting between them. The CDR3 covers 14 residues. The chain's CDR3 is CASSYSYRAYEQYF. As DNA, the CDR3 is TGTGCCAGCAGTTACTCATACAGGGCCTACGAGCAGTACTTC.

This clone was observed once. The rearrangement uses TRBV4-3 and TRBJ2-1, with 13 bases lining up with TRBD2. From germline, CDR1 is LGHNA and CDR2 YSLEER. J was trimmed by 6 bases and V by 1 base; bases with no gene match: 3. This CDR3 region has 16 residues. The CDR3 DNA is TGCGCCAGCAGCCAAGTACTAGCGGGAGGGGTCAATGAGCAGTTCTTC. Translating it yields CASSQVLAGGVNEQFF.